Below, 32 T cell receptor beta chains from the same sample are listed, as sequenced in a study of T cell changes during pregnancy in multiple sclerosis (dated by TCRdb to about 2019). Library preparation employed the immunoSEQ multiplex PCR assay. TCRdb took this table from immuneACCESS and kept in-frame rearrangements with V and J called. Such tables lack part of the clones; where checked against another copy, unresolved V genes explain under half of the gap, and the rest is unexplained. The sample table lists tens of thousands of clones, roughly nine tenths of them with a count of one. Approximately 0.21% of the sample is held by the ten biggest clonotypes. Sequenced material: CD4+ T cells from peripheral blood mononuclear cells, taken in the second trimester of pregnancy. The receptor set was obtained from a female donor with multiple sclerosis, enrolled in a pregnancy study.

The chain combines TRBV2 with TRBJ2-3, with D uncertain. Deletions cut 4 bases from V and 0 bases from J, with 11 bases between. The CDR3 has 15 residues. Germline V CDR1 and CDR2: SNHLY, FYNNEI. This CDR3 is CASSARRISTDTQYF. The DNA of the CDR3 is TGTGCCAGCAGTGCTAGGCGGATTAGCACAGATACGCAGTATTTT.

This clone has a handful of counts. The chain combines TRBV18 with TRBJ1-1, with D possibly matching TRBD1 (6 bases). This CDR3 contains 14 residues. In germline, CDR1 is KGHSH, CDR2 LQKENI. Trimming removed 1 base from V and 7 bases from J, with 13 bases in between. The CDR3 spells CASSPLQGKGEAFF. As DNA, the CDR3 is TGTGCCAGCTCACCACTACAGGGAAAGGGTGAAGCTTTCTTT.

The rearrangement links TRBV11-2 to TRBJ2-5; 10 nucleotides agree with TRBD1. CDR1 and CDR2 from the germline V gene are SGHAT and FQNNGV. V shed 5 bases, J shed 4 bases, and the junction held 7 bases outside the gene matches. The CDR3 covers 15 residues. CDR3 protein: CASSQGQGWRETQYF. In nucleotides, the CDR3 is TGTGCCAGCAGCCAGGGACAGGGGTGGAGAGAGACCCAGTACTTC.

CDR3 DNA sequence: TGTGCCACCAGCAGGGCAAGATCAAAGAACACTGAAGCTTTCTTT. It is translated as CATSRARSKNTEAFF. The chain joins TRBV15 to TRBJ1-1; D gene unclear. This CDR3 comprises 15 residues. Germline assignment: CDR1 LNHNV and CDR2 YYDKDF (reference sequence). V was pared by 3 bases and J by 1 base, with 12 bases between. Combining the CDR3 with reference TRBV15 and TRBJ1-1 gives the whole variable domain DAMVIQNPRYQVTQFGKPVTLSCSQTLNHNVMYWYQQKSSQAPKLLFHYYDKDFNNEADTPDNFQSRRPNTSFCFLDIRSPGLGDTAMYLCATSRARSKNTEAFFGQGTRLTVV.

The gene calls are TRBV28 and TRBJ2-7, with 9 positions matching TRBD2. The ends lost 5 bases at V and 3 bases at J; junction bases unmatched: 14. This CDR3 contains 17 residues. Germline V CDR1 and CDR2: MDHEN, SYDVKM. CDR3 nucleotides: TGTGCCAGCAGTCCTCACCCCGGGAGCGGGGGGTTCTACGAGCAGTACTTC. It codes for CASSPHPGSGGFYEQYF.

V is TRBV19 and J is TRBJ2-1, with TRBD1 as a possible D gene (6 bases). V was pared by 6 bases and J by 4 bases, with 10 bases between. Per germline, CDR1 LNHDA and CDR2 SQIVND (reference sequence). CDR3 length: 13 residues. The CDR3 region is CASRKGVYNEQFF. DNA for the CDR3: TGTGCCAGTAGGAAGGGGGTATACAATGAGCAGTTCTTC.

In the case of this clone: Other DNA sequences in this specimen translate into the identical CDR3. The CDR3 sequence: CASSSGTSGYEQYF. The CDR3 DNA is TGTGCCAGTAGTTCCGGGACTAGTGGGTACGAGCAGTACTTC. J is TRBJ2-7 and V is TRBV19; 8 bases align to TRBD2. CDR1 and CDR2 from the germline V gene are LNHDA and SQIVND (reference sequence). The CDR3 extends over 14 amino acids. V lost 5 bases and J lost 4; bases outside the gene matches: 7. Using reference TRBV19 and TRBJ2-7 for the parts outside the CDR3, the full variable domain is DGGITQSPKYLFRKEGQNVTLSCEQNLNHDAMYWYRQDPGQGLRLIYYSQIVNDFQKGDIAEGYSVSREKKESFPLTVTSAQKNPTAFYLCASSSGTSGYEQYFGPGTRLTVT.

This clone showed up just once. V usage is TRBV5-1 and J usage is TRBJ2-3, with D perhaps TRBD2 (6 bases). This CDR3 region has 15 residues. Germline CDR1 SGHRS, CDR2 YFSETQ. Between the trimmed V and J ends, which lost 0 bases and 2 bases, there was a span of 10 bases. CDR3 in amino acids: CASSLEAGDTDTQYF. For the CDR3, the DNA is TGCGCCAGCAGCTTGGAAGCGGGTGACACAGATACGCAGTATTTT. Complete variable domain (other parts from reference TRBV5-1 and TRBJ2-3): KAGVTQTPRYLIKTRGQQVTLSCSPISGHRSVSWYQQTPGQGLQFLFEYFSETQRNKGNFPGRFSGRQFSNSRSEMNVSTLELGDSALYLCASSLEAGDTDTQYFGPGTRLTVL.

The chain employs TRBV28 and TRBJ2-7, with TRBD2 matching over 8 bases. The junction had 7 bases not matched to a gene; V was cut back by 5 bases and J by 1 base. The germline V gene encodes CDR1 MDHEN and CDR2 SYDVKM. The CDR3 loop spans 15 amino acids. In DNA, the CDR3 is TGTGCCAGCAGTCGTTCCGGGACTAGGTCCTACGAGCAGTACTTC. Translation: CASSRSGTRSYEQYF. The full variable domain, in which reference TRBV28 and TRBJ2-7 provide the parts outside the CDR3, is DVKVTQSSRYLVKRTGEKVFLECVQDMDHENMFWYRQDPGLGLRLIYFSYDVKMKEKGDIPEGYSVSREKKERFSLILESASTNQTSMYLCASSRSGTRSYEQYFGPGTRLTVT.

This sequence joins TRBV19 and TRBJ2-1, with 7 nucleotides matching TRBD2. CDR1 and CDR2 from the germline V gene are LNHDA and SQIVND (reference sequence). J lost 5 bases, V lost 6 bases, and 4 bases had no gene match. The CDR3 sequence is 13 residues long. DNA for the CDR3: TGTGCCAGTAGCCTTAGCGGGCACAATGAGCAGTTCTTC. The encoded protein is CASSLSGHNEQFF.

This chain uses TRBV28 with TRBJ1-2; maybe TRBD1 (5 bases). V was shortened by 5 bases and J by 8 bases, with 21 bases between the two germline ends. In germline, CDR1 is MDHEN, CDR2 SYDVKM. There are 15 residues in the CDR3. For the CDR3, the DNA is TGTGCCAGCAGTCCCCTCCCTGTGGGGGGAAGAGGCTACACCTTC. Residues: CASSPLPVGGRGYTF.

V gene TRBV2 combines with J gene TRBJ2-7; unclear D gene. V dropped 6 bases and J dropped 3 bases, with 9 bases sitting between them. There are 12 residues in the CDR3. Germline V CDR1 and CDR2: SNHLY, FYNNEI. CDR3 residues: CASSLDFYEQYF. For the CDR3, the DNA is TGTGCCAGCAGCCTTGACTTCTACGAGCAGTACTTC. Drawing the rest from reference TRBV2 and TRBJ2-7, the complete variable domain is EPEVTQTPSHQVTQMGQEVILRCVPISNHLYFYWYRQILGQKVEFLVSFYNNEISEKSEIFDDQFSVERPDGSNFTLKIRSTKLEDSAMYFCASSLDFYEQYFGPGTRLTVT.

This sequence joins TRBV28 and TRBJ2-1; TRBD2 agrees at 10 bases. V shed 3 bases and J 13 bases; nucleotides not matched to a gene: 6. Germline CDR1 is MDHEN and CDR2 is SYDVKM. The CDR3 contains 13 residues. CDR3 DNA: TGTGCCAGCAGTTTGCTAGCGGGAGTGGGCCAGTTCTTC. Translating it yields CASSLLAGVGQFF.

This clone was detected once. The CDR3 region is CAWSGSGYEQYF. The CDR3 DNA reads TGTGCCTGGAGTGGGTCAGGGTACGAGCAGTACTTC. The V call is TRBV30, the J call TRBJ2-7, with D perhaps matching TRBD1 (5 bases). The CDR3 extends over 12 amino acids. The V gene lost 1 base and the J gene lost 4 bases, with 8 bases spanning the gap. Germline V gene sequence: CDR1 GTSNPN, CDR2 SVGIG (reference sequence). Based on the CDR3 plus reference TRBV30 and TRBJ2-7, the full variable domain is SQTIHQWPATLVQPVGSPLSLECTVEGTSNPNLYWYRQAAGRGLQLLFYSVGIGQISSEVPQNLSASRPQDRQFILSSKKLLLSDSGFYLCAWSGSGYEQYFGPGTRLTVT.

The V and J genes are TRBV27 and TRBJ1-2; 7 bases map to TRBD1. CDR1 MNHEY and CDR2 SMNVEV come from the germline V gene (reference sequence). V dropped 6 bases and J dropped 2; count of bases not matched to a gene: 12. This CDR3 contains 16 residues. CDR3 protein: CASSQEGAIPNYGYTF. Written as DNA, the CDR3 is TGTGCCAGCAGCCAGGAGGGGGCTATACCCAACTATGGCTACACCTTC.

The chain uses TRBV4-2 and TRBJ2-7; 9 bases align to TRBD2. J gave up 5 bases and V 0 bases, and 11 bases lay outside the gene matches. The CDR3 totals 17 residues. Per the germline V gene, CDR1 is LGHNA and CDR2 is YNFKEQ. CDR3 nucleotides: TGTGCCAGCAGCCAAGATCTTCGGGCGGGAGGGGTCCACGAGCAGTACTTC. Protein product: CASSQDLRAGGVHEQYF.

The chain combines TRBV2 with TRBJ2-1; 10 bases match TRBD1. V shed 7 bases and J 7 bases; nucleotides not matched to a gene: 16. The CDR3 totals 17 residues. Per the germline V gene, CDR1 is SNHLY and CDR2 is FYNNEI. CDR3 residues: CASTQVDRGRFRNEQFF. The CDR3 coding sequence is TGTGCCAGCACCCAGGTCGACAGGGGGCGCTTCCGGAATGAGCAGTTCTTC.

This chain uses TRBV4-1 with TRBJ2-7; TRBD2 aligns across 14 bases. The germline CDR1 and CDR2 sequences are MGHRA and YSYEKL. With V trimmed by 7 bases and J by 2 bases, 13 bases remained unmatched. This CDR3 region has 18 residues. The CDR3 nucleotides read TGCGCCAGCACTACACACGGACTAGCGGGAGGAGCCCCCTACGAGCAGTACTTC. It translates to CASTTHGLAGGAPYEQYF.

This clone was observed once. J is TRBJ2-1 and V is TRBV9; 7 bases are a match to TRBD2. CDR3 length: 14 residues. V shed 1 base, J shed 8 bases, and the junction held 6 bases outside the gene matches. In germline, CDR1 is SGDLS, CDR2 YYNGEE. CDR3 DNA: TGTGCCAGCAGCGTAACCAGCGGGAATGATGAGCAGTTCTTC. Its translation is CASSVTSGNDEQFF.

The chain joins TRBV5-5 to TRBJ2-5; TRBD2 matches 9 bases. Germline assignment: CDR1 SGHKS and CDR2 YYEKEE (reference sequence). V trimming: 3 bases; J trimming: 1 base; junction bases outside the gene matches: 7. The CDR3 loop spans 16 amino acids. The CDR3 coding sequence is TGTGCCAGCAGCTCCCTAGCGGGGTCTCTCCAAGAGACCCAGTACTTC. It specifies CASSSLAGSLQETQYF.

This chain joins TRBV6-6 and TRBJ2-7; TRBD2 might be the D (5 bases). The CDR3 is made up of 14 amino acids. Deletions cut 6 bases from V and 4 bases from J, with 16 bases between. Germline CDR1 reads MNHNY; CDR2 reads SVGAGI (reference sequence). CDR3 region: CASRRVPDSYEQYF. The DNA for the CDR3 is TGTGCCAGCAGGCGGGTCCCCGACTCGTACGAGCAGTACTTC.

The chain employs TRBV5-5 and TRBJ1-1; a possible D gene is TRBD1 (5 bases). The length of the CDR3 is 14 residues. CDR1 and CDR2 from the germline V gene are SGHKS and YYEKEE (reference sequence). The V end was cut by 0 bases, the J end by 5 bases, with 11 bases between. CDR3: CASSLGTAGTEAFF. CDR3 DNA sequence: TGTGCCAGCAGCTTGGGTACGGCAGGGACTGAAGCTTTCTTT.

The gene calls are TRBV5-1 and TRBJ2-1; possibly TRBD1 for D (5 bases). Germline CDR1 reads SGHRS; CDR2 reads YFSETQ. The CDR3 covers 12 residues. Trimming took 3 bases from V and 5 from J, leaving 6 bases between them. The CDR3, as DNA: TGCGCCAGCAGCTCGACAGACAATGAGCAGTTCTTC. Protein: CASSSTDNEQFF.

The chain uses TRBV10-2 and TRBJ1-1, with unresolved D. The germline V gene has CDR1 WSHSY and CDR2 SAAADI. The CDR3 consists of 13 residues. V was shortened by 4 bases and J by 1 base, with 7 bases between the two germline ends. The CDR3 is CASSVAGNTEAFF. DNA for the CDR3: TGCGCCAGCAGTGTGGCAGGGAACACTGAAGCTTTCTTT.

V and J are TRBV5-1 and TRBJ1-1; D remains unclear. V was pared by 4 bases and J by 5 bases, with 15 bases between. Germline V lookup: CDR1 SGHRS, CDR2 YFSETQ. This CDR3 spans 14 amino acids. The CDR3 is CASSLEHLGTEAFF. The CDR3 nucleotides read TGCGCCAGCAGCCTGGAACACCTAGGAACTGAAGCTTTCTTT.

This clone was counted a single time. The chain employs TRBV28 and TRBJ2-4; 8 positions match TRBD1. Germline V lookup: CDR1 MDHEN, CDR2 SYDVKM. V lost 3 bases to trimming and J lost 0 bases; unmatched junction nucleotides: 4. The CDR3 spans 16 residues. In nucleotides, the CDR3 is TGTGCCAGCAGTTTGTGGACAGGGAGAGCCAAAAACATTCAGTACTTC. Amino acid sequence: CASSLWTGRAKNIQYF.

This chain uses TRBV9 with TRBJ1-1; D gene uncertain. Germline V gives CDR1 SGDLS, CDR2 YYNGEE. This CDR3 contains 15 residues. The ends were cut back, 3 bases at V and 7 bases at J, with 19 bases in the middle. The CDR3 region has the DNA TGTGCCAGCAGCGCGACCCCGACGGGTGTCATTGAAGCTTTCTTT. Translating gives CASSATPTGVIEAFF.

The chain recombines TRBV6-5 with TRBJ2-2; maybe TRBD2 (5 bases). This CDR3 has 11 residues. V was trimmed by 8 bases and J by 8 bases, leaving 9 bases between them. In germline, CDR1 is MNHEY, CDR2 SVGAGI. The CDR3 spells CASGRGGELFF. The CDR3 DNA follows: TGTGCCAGCGGAAGAGGGGGGGAGCTGTTTTTT.

The chain is built from TRBV6-6 and TRBJ2-7; 13 bases are shared with TRBD2. This CDR3 spans 14 amino acids. Trimming at V came to 6 bases and at J to 7 bases, leaving 6 bases not matched to a gene. Germline lookup yields CDR1 MNHNY and CDR2 SVGAGI (reference sequence). The CDR3 DNA reads as TGTGCCAGCAGAGGACTAGCGGGGGCTTTAGAGCAGTACTTC. This encodes CASRGLAGALEQYF.

This chain links TRBV19 with TRBJ2-6; TRBD1 aligns across 11 bases. The CDR3 totals 18 residues. Germline CDR1 reads LNHDA; CDR2 reads SQIVND (reference sequence). J lost 1 base, V lost 6 bases, and 8 bases had no gene match. This chain's CDR3 is CASRREGQGASGANVLTF. The CDR3 DNA follows: TGTGCCAGTAGGCGTGAAGGACAGGGGGCGTCTGGGGCCAACGTCCTGACTTTC.

V is TRBV6-6 and J is TRBJ2-1; D is possibly TRBD1 (5 bases). CDR1 and CDR2 from the germline V gene are MNHNY and SVGAGI (reference sequence). V lost 7 bases and J lost 6, with 13 bases in between. This CDR3 is 13 amino acids long. The CDR3 DNA follows: TGTGCCAGCAAGCCGCCAGGGCCCAATGAGCAGTTCTTC. It is translated as CASKPPGPNEQFF.

This chain uses TRBV19 with TRBJ2-5; 8 positions agree with TRBD2. V lost 6 bases, J lost 4 bases, and 7 bases stayed unmatched. The CDR3 runs to 14 residues. Per the germline V gene, CDR1 is LNHDA and CDR2 is SQIVND (reference sequence). CDR3 amino acids: CASSPAAGGETQYF. CDR3 nucleotide sequence: TGTGCCAGTAGCCCCGCGGCGGGGGGAGAGACCCAGTACTTC.